The entry below describes one TCR beta chain. The antigen is undetermined. This CDR3 comprises 13 residues. Trimming shortened V by 0 bases and J by 5 bases, and 8 bases separated the two germline ends. CDR1 is KGHSH, CDR2 LQKENI, per germline. This entry belongs to a study of cytomegalovirus exposure and HLA in healthy donors. Overall study findings and caveats: According to the study, 180 or so TCR beta chains were cytomegalovirus-associated.

Repertoires were generated with immunoSEQ multiplex PCR, while TCRdb's copy carries only in-frame clones and drops some. The sample records about 250,000 clones, more than 85% being singletons. This TCR came from a young man in good health and CMV-seropositive. The chain is built from TRBV18 and TRBJ2-7, with a weak D call TRBD1 (6 bases). Sequences were obtained from PBMCs. In nucleotides, the CDR3 is TGTGCCAGCTCACCACCGTGGACAGACGAGCAGTACTTC. Translated: CASSPPWTDEQYF.